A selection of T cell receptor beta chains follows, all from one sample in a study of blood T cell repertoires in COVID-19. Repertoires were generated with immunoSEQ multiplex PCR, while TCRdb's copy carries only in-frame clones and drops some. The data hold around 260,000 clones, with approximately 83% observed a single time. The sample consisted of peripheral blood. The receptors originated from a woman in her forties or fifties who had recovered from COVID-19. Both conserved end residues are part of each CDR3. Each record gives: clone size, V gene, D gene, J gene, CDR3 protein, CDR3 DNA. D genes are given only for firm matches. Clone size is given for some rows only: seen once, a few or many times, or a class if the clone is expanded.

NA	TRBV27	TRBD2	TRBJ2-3	CASSPGLALHTQYF	TGTGCCAGCAGCCCGGGACTAGCGCTTCACACGCAGTATTTT
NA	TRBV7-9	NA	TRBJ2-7	CASSPAGASSYEQYF	TGTGCCAGCAGCCCGGCGGGGGCGAGCTCCTACGAGCAGTACTTC
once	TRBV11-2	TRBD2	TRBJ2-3	CASSSTSGGAYTQYF	TGTGCCAGCAGCTCAACTAGCGGGGGGGCTTATACGCAGTATTTT
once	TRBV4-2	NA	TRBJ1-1	CASSHLLLGHRMNTEAFF	TGTGCCAGCAGCCACCTTCTTCTGGGACACCGCATGAACACTGAAGCTTTCTTT
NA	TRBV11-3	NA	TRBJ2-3	CASSLGGTRDTQYF	TGTGCCAGCAGCTTAGGCGGAACCCGGGATACGCAGTATTTT
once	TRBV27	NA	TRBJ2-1	CASTGYNEQFF	TGTGCCAGCACGGGCTACAATGAGCAGTTCTTC
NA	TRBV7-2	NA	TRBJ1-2	CASSSGQNYGYTF	TGTGCCAGCAGCTCTGGACAGAACTATGGCTACACCTTC
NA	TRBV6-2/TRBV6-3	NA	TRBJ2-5	CASSSQEGWETQYF	TGTGCCAGCAGTTCCCAAGAGGGTTGGGAGACCCAGTACTTC
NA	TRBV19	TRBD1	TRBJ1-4	CASSMPLGGGGSEKLFF	TGTGCCAGTAGTATGCCCCTCGGCGGAGGGGGCAGCGAAAAACTGTTTTTT
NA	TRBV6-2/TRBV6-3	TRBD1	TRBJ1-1	CASSYSDRGQSAFF	TGTGCCAGCAGTTACTCCGACAGGGGGCAGTCCGCTTTCTTT
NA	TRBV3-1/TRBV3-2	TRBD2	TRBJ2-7	CASRLSGRGSYEQYF	TGTGCCAGCAGGCTGAGCGGGAGAGGCTCCTACGAGCAGTACTTC
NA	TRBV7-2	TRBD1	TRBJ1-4	CASSDVTGGHEKLFF	TGTGCCAGCAGCGACGTGACAGGGGGCCATGAAAAACTGTTTTTT
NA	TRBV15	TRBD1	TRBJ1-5	CATSSKSTGHSNQPQHF	TGTGCCACCAGCTCCAAATCGACAGGGCATAGCAATCAGCCCCAGCATTTT
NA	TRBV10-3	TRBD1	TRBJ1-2	CAISDADREFIRAYGYTF	TGTGCCATCAGTGACGCAGACAGGGAGTTCATAAGGGCCTATGGCTACACCTTC
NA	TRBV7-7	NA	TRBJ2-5	CASSFRMPSGQETQYF	TGTGCCAGCAGCTTCCGAATGCCCTCGGGGCAAGAGACCCAGTACTTC
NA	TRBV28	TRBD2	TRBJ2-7	CASSRTSGSRAADEQYF	TGTGCCAGCAGTCGGACTAGCGGGAGTAGAGCGGCCGACGAGCAGTACTTC
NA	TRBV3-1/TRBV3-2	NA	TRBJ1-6	CASSPREGVSPLHF	TGTGCCAGCAGCCCGAGGGAGGGTGTCTCACCCCTCCACTTT
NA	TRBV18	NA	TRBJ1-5	CASSERDGGIQPQHF	TGTGCCAGCTCCGAAAGGGACGGGGGGATACAGCCCCAGCATTTT
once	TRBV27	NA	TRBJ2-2	CASSLSRGTGELFF	TGTGCCAGCAGTTTGAGTCGCGGCACCGGGGAGCTGTTTTTT
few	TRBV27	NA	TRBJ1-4	CASKMSNEKLFF	TGTGCCAGCAAGATGAGTAATGAAAAACTGTTTTTT
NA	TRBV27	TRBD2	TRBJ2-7	CASSLGGVLLGEQYF	TGTGCCAGCAGTTTGGGAGGGGTCCTCCTTGGCGAGCAGTACTTC
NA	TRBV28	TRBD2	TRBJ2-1	CASSPSGSFRGEQFF	TGTGCCAGCAGCCCCAGCGGGAGTTTTAGGGGTGAGCAGTTCTTC
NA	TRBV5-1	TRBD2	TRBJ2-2	CASSLEGSSGANTGELFF	TGCGCCAGCAGCTTGGAGGGGTCTAGCGGGGCGAACACCGGGGAGCTGTTTTTT
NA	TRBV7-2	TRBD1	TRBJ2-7	CASSRDRGYEQYF	TGTGCCAGCAGCCGGGACAGGGGGTACGAGCAGTACTTC
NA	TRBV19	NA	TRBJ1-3	CASSSGDSSGNTIYF	TGTGCCAGTAGTTCCGGAGACAGTTCTGGAAACACCATATATTTT
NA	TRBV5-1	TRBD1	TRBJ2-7	CASSFKFLGQGNSYEQYF	TGCGCCAGCAGCTTTAAATTTTTGGGACAGGGTAACTCCTACGAGCAGTACTTC
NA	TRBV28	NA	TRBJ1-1	CASTLPGGMNTEAFF	TGTGCCAGCACCCTCCCGGGAGGAATGAACACTGAAGCTTTCTTT
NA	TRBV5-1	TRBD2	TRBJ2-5	CASSLIGASGGPETQYF	TGCGCCAGCAGCTTAATTGGGGCTAGCGGGGGCCCGGAGACCCAGTACTTC
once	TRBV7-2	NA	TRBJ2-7	CASSLARESYEQYF	TGTGCCAGCAGCTTAGCCAGGGAAAGCTACGAGCAGTACTTC
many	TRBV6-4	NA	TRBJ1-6	CASSDSVGSPLHF	TGTGCCAGCAGTGACTCCGTCGGGTCACCCCTCCACTTT
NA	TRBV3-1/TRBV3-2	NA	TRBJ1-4	CASSQGLATNEKLFF	TGTGCCAGCAGCCAAGGATTAGCTACTAATGAAAAACTGTTTTTT
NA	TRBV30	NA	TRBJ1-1	CAWSVRGVSTEAFF	TGTGCCTGGAGTGTACGGGGGGTATCCACTGAAGCTTTCTTT
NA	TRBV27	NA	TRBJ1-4	CASSPRTAFGKLFF	TGTGCCAGCAGTCCTCGGACAGCCTTCGGGAAACTGTTTTTT
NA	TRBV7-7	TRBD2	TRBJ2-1	CASSGGLPGEQFF	TGTGCCAGCAGCGGGGGACTACCTGGCGAGCAGTTCTTC
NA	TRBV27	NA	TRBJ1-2	CASSSQANRSGYTF	TGTGCCAGCAGTTCGCAGGCCAACAGGAGTGGCTACACCTTC
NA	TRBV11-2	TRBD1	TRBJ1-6	CASSSTGIGSPLHF	TGTGCCAGCAGCTCGACAGGGATTGGTTCACCCCTCCACTTT
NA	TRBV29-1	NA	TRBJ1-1	CSVGEPSGRYLEAFF	TGCAGCGTTGGGGAACCCTCAGGGCGATACCTTGAAGCTTTCTTT
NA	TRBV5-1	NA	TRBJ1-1	CASSRPGQNTEAFF	TGCGCCAGCAGCAGGCCGGGACAGAACACTGAAGCTTTCTTT
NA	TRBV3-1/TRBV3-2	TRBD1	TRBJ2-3	CASSQDPTGAIITDTQYF	TGTGCCAGCAGCCAAGACCCGACAGGGGCGATAATTACAGATACGCAGTATTTT
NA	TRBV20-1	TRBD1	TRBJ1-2	CSEGQDYGYTF	TGCAGTGAGGGACAGGACTATGGCTACACCTTC
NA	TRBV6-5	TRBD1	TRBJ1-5	CASTQWTGVIQPQHF	TGTGCCAGCACCCAATGGACAGGGGTCATACAGCCCCAGCATTTT
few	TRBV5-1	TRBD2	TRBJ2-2	CASSLALAGGPNTGELFF	TGCGCCAGCAGCTTGGCCCTAGCGGGGGGACCGAACACCGGGGAGCTGTTTTTT
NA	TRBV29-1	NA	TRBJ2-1	CSVGGRSEQFF	TGCAGCGTTGGAGGCAGATCTGAGCAGTTCTTC
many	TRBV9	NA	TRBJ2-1	CASSVGLSSYNEQFF	TGTGCCAGCAGCGTAGGCCTCAGCTCCTACAATGAGCAGTTCTTC
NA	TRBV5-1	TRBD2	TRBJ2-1	CASSLGPAGGRNEQFF	TGCGCCAGCAGCTTGGGTCCAGCGGGAGGGCGGAATGAGCAGTTCTTC
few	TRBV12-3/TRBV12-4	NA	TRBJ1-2	CASSNTNNYGYTF	TGTGCCAGCAGTAACACCAATAACTATGGCTACACCTTC
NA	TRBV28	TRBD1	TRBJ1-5	CASSPRTGGHQPQHF	TGTGCCAGCAGTCCCCGGACAGGGGGCCATCAGCCCCAGCATTTT
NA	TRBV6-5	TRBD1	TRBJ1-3	CASSYSGTGGYTIYF	TGTGCCAGCAGTTACTCCGGGACAGGGGGTTACACCATATATTTT